One sample yielded the 11 T cell receptor beta chains listed below, sequenced in a study of control samples from healthy donors and cancer patients. The table came from immunoSEQ multiplex PCR; TCRdb's copy has only in-frame clones and leaves some out. The sample lists some 71,000 clones, around 87% occurring once. Sequenced input: PBMCs. These receptor sequences come from a woman aged 50 to 60 with head and neck cancer.

This chain uses TRBV27 with TRBJ1-4; TRBD1 is a possible D gene (5 bases). The length of the CDR3 is 19 residues. Between the trimmed V and J ends, which lost 5 bases and 0 bases, there was a span of 22 bases. Looked up from germline, CDR1 is MNHEY and CDR2 is SMNVEV (reference sequence). This chain's CDR3 is CASSPKVAGLWATNEKLFF. DNA for the CDR3: TGTGCCAGCAGTCCGAAGGTGGCAGGGCTCTGGGCAACTAATGAAAAACTGTTTTTT. The variable domain in full, completed from reference TRBV27 and TRBJ1-4, reads EAQVTQNPRYLITVTGKKLTVTCSQNMNHEYMSWYRQDPGLGLRQIYYSMNVEVTDKGDVPEGYKVSRKEKRNFPLILESPSPNQTSLYFCASSPKVAGLWATNEKLFFGSGTQLSVL.

The rearrangement links TRBV5-1 to TRBJ1-1, with 11 bases that match TRBD1. CDR3 size: 15 residues. V shed 3 bases and J 4 bases; nucleotides not matched to a gene: 5. Germline loops: CDR1 SGHRS, CDR2 YFSETQ. The chain's CDR3 is CASSWGGTGGTEAFF. The DNA of the CDR3 is TGCGCCAGCAGCTGGGGAGGGACAGGGGGCACTGAAGCTTTCTTT.

The CDR3 nucleotides are TGTGCGCCAGGGGAAGCAAGGCAGGGCGAGCAGTACTTC. This gives the protein CAPGEARQGEQYF. This chain connects TRBV12-5 to TRBJ2-7; D might be TRBD1 (6 bases). In germline, CDR1 is LGHNT, CDR2 FRNRAP. The length of the CDR3 is 13 residues.

This rearrangement joins TRBV6-2 or TRBV6-3 to TRBJ2-7; no definite D call. CDR1 MNHEY and CDR2 SVGEGT come from the germline V gene. Trimming took 6 bases from V and 1 from J, leaving 7 bases between them. The CDR3 length is 12 residues. CDR3 DNA: TGTGCCAGCAGCCGTGGTTCCTACGAGCAGTACTTC. It translates to CASSRGSYEQYF.

This clone was recorded a few times. The chain carries TRBV7-8 and TRBJ2-5; no clear D. Germline V gene data show CDR1 as SGHVS and CDR2 as FQNEAQ. Trimming left V 3 bases short and J 0 bases short, with 8 bases between. This CDR3 spans 14 amino acids. The CDR3 nucleotides read TGTGCCAGCAGCTTCCGAGAGAACCAAGAGACCCAGTACTTC. This sequence encodes CASSFRENQETQYF.

DNA for the CDR3: TGTGCCAGCAGTTTTTTGAGTGGCACAGATACGCAGTATTTT. Its protein is CASSFLSGTDTQYF. V is TRBV28 and J is TRBJ2-3; no clear D. V was cut by 3 bases and J by 1 base, with 8 bases left in between. There are 14 residues in the CDR3. The germline V gene encodes CDR1 MDHEN and CDR2 SYDVKM.

The chain employs TRBV28 and TRBJ1-6, with D hard to call. Trimming removed 2 bases from V and 4 bases from J, with 18 bases in between. Germline V CDR1 and CDR2: MDHEN, SYDVKM. The length of the CDR3 is 18 residues. CDR3 residues: CASSLKLRLGSYNSPLHF. Written as DNA, the CDR3 is TGTGCCAGCAGTTTAAAGTTGCGGCTCGGTTCATATAATTCACCCCTCCACTTT.

The CDR3 protein is CASSPPNKGGKGAAKNIQYF. As DNA, the CDR3 is TGCGCCAGCAGTCCCCCAAACAAGGGGGGGAAAGGGGCTGCCAAAAACATTCAGTACTTC. The chain is built from TRBV23-1 and TRBJ2-4; perhaps TRBD2 as D (7 bases). TRBV23-1 is labeled an ORF, and its function is uncertain. The CDR3 extends over 20 amino acids. V shed 4 bases and J shed 1 base, with 26 bases lying between them.

The chain uses TRBV5-4 and TRBJ2-4, with 9 bases fitting TRBD1. The CDR3 has 14 residues. Germline V gives CDR1 SGHNT, CDR2 YYREEE (reference sequence). With 10 bases clipped from V and 5 bases from J, the junction kept 10 bases outside the gene matches. The CDR3 loop reads CAAVDRGMENIQYF. In DNA, the CDR3 is TGTGCCGCTGTGGACAGGGGTATGGAAAACATTCAGTACTTC.

This chain links TRBV5-4 with TRBJ1-3; no definite D call. Trimming cost V 0 bases and J 9 bases, with 13 bases left between them. The CDR3 has 14 amino acids. Per germline, CDR1 SGHNT and CDR2 YYREEE (reference sequence). The CDR3 DNA sequence: TGTGCCAGCAGCTTGGACCAGCAAGGGATCACCATATATTTT. Translation: CASSLDQQGITIYF. The complete variable domain, with remaining parts taken from reference TRBV5-4 and TRBJ1-3, reads ETGVTQSPTHLIKTRGQQVTLRCSSQSGHNTVSWYQQALGQGPQFIFQYYREEENGRGNFPPRFSGLQFPNYSSELNVNALELDDSALYLCASSLDQQGITIYFGEGSWLTVV.

The chain has TRBV6-4 and TRBJ2-5; TRBD1 or TRBD2 may be the D gene (6 bases each). Germline values: CDR1 MRHNA, CDR2 SNTAGT. Trimming removed 5 bases at V and 2 bases at J, with 9 bases between. The CDR3 consists of 13 residues. CDR3 DNA sequence: TGTGCCAGCAGTCGGGGGCCACAAGAGACCCAGTACTTC. Translated: CASSRGPQETQYF.